These 7 T cell receptor beta chains originate from one sample sequenced in a study of shared clonotypes between healthy human individuals. Profiled with immunoSEQ multiplex PCR; TCRdb holds only in-frame clones, not every one. Of over a million clones in the sample, approximately 98% were seen once. Input material: naive CD4+ T cells sorted from blood. Subset defined: CD45RA+ positively selected. The receptors originated from a man aged 25 to 40 in good health.

The V and J genes are TRBV4-2 and TRBJ2-7; no definite D call. Trimming cost V 2 bases and J 7 bases, with 15 bases left between them. There are 14 residues in the CDR3. CDR1 and CDR2 from the germline V gene are LGHNA and YNFKEQ. CDR3 nucleotides: TGTGCCAGCAGCCAATCCCCTAGGATCGGGGAGCAGTACTTC. This encodes CASSQSPRIGEQYF.

The CDR3 DNA is TGCGCCAGCAGCTTACGGGAGGGCCTGGACAATGAGCAGTTCTTC. Protein sequence: CASSLREGLDNEQFF. The chain joins TRBV5-1 to TRBJ2-1; 8 nucleotides agree with TRBD2. The germline gives CDR1 SGHRS, CDR2 YFSETQ. The CDR3 length is 15 residues. V lost 2 bases, J lost 5 bases, and 6 bases stayed unmatched.

The gene calls are TRBV27 and TRBJ1-1, with TRBD1 matching 11 bases. The CDR3 is 18 residues long. CDR1 is MNHEY and CDR2 is SMNVEV in the germline V gene (reference sequence). Trimming took 4 bases from V and 1 from J; bases not matched to a gene: 11. CDR3 DNA sequence: TGTGCCAGCAGTTACAACTGGGACAGGGGGTTTGGGAACACTGAAGCTTTCTTT. Encoded protein: CASSYNWDRGFGNTEAFF.

Points on this clone: In the same sample, other DNA sequences code for this CDR3. The J gene is TRBJ2-7, the V gene TRBV10-1, with a weak D call TRBD1 (5 bases). Trimming removed 0 bases from V and 4 bases from J, with 7 bases in between. The germline V gene has CDR1 WNHNN and CDR2 SYGVQD (reference sequence). The CDR3 loop spans 13 amino acids. The CDR3 DNA reads as TGCGCCAGCAGTGAGTCAGGGGCGTACGAGCAGTACTTC. Translation: CASSESGAYEQYF.

This clone was detected once. The chain links TRBV28 to TRBJ1-2; 9 nucleotides agree with TRBD1. CDR1 and CDR2 from the germline V gene are MDHEN and SYDVKM. This CDR3 has 13 residues. The V segment lost 6 bases and the J segment 5 bases; nucleotides outside the gene matches: 4. The CDR3 DNA reads TGTGCCAGCAGAAGGACAGGGGAATATGGCTACACCTTC. It encodes CASRRTGEYGYTF.

The chain couples TRBV4-2 to TRBJ2-7, with D possibly being TRBD1 or TRBD2 (5 bases each). From germline, CDR1 is LGHNA and CDR2 YNFKEQ. Trimming stripped 2 bases from V and 3 bases from J, with 11 bases between. CDR3 size: 14 residues. The CDR3 sequence is CASSQSMGDYEQYF. CDR3 sequence (DNA): TGTGCCAGCAGCCAATCCATGGGGGACTACGAGCAGTACTTC.

The gene calls are TRBV28 and TRBJ2-7; 11 bases are shared with TRBD2. The V segment lost 4 bases and the J segment 4 bases; nucleotides outside the gene matches: 9. The CDR3 is 16 residues long. Germline V gene data show CDR1 as MDHEN and CDR2 as SYDVKM. CDR3 DNA: TGTGCCAGCAGTTCTGTACCCGGGACTAGCGGATACGAGCAGTACTTC. Amino acid sequence: CASSSVPGTSGYEQYF.